The 24 T cell receptor beta chains given below trace back to one sample, sequenced in a study of blood T cells in healthy people across ages. Alongside a J-beta primer mix, a sample-barcoded 5' primer served in a second PCR lasting about 7 to 11 cycles. Each CDR3 protein gets one entry after TCRdb re-called the 5' RACE reads with MiXCR. The data hold 650,000 to 1,000,000 distinct CDR3 sequences, with about 37% observed a single time. The sequenced material came from blood. The receptors originated from a young man in good health.

This clonotype was seen at least ten times. This chain joins TRBV20-1 and TRBJ2-3, with D tentatively TRBD1 (5 bases). V lost 0 bases, J lost 3 bases, and 13 bases lay in between. This CDR3 is built from 15 residues. Germline V gene sequence: CDR1 DFQATT, CDR2 SNEGSKA (reference sequence). The CDR3 coding sequence is TGCAGTGCTAGAGATCAAGGGGCCCCGACAGATACGCAGTATTTT. Amino acids: CSARDQGAPTDTQYF.

This clonotype was detected ten times or more. Mismatch with germline at one junction end may stem from a read error. The V call is TRBV7-7, the J call TRBJ2-1, with TRBD1 matching over 10 bases. Germline assignment: CDR1 SSHAT and CDR2 FNYEAQ (reference sequence). The CDR3 runs 15 residues. CDR3 in DNA: TGTGCTAGCAGCTTAGGGACAGGGGATTACAATGAGCAGTTCTTC. Translating gives CASSLGTGDYNEQFF.

V and J are TRBV18 and TRBJ1-4; 7 bases are shared with TRBD1. J was trimmed by 3 bases and V by 5 bases; bases with no gene match: 9. CDR3 size: 16 residues. The germline V gene encodes CDR1 KGHSH and CDR2 LQKENI. The CDR3 protein is CASSSEGGLANEKLFF. CDR3 sequence (DNA): TGTGCCAGCTCATCCGAAGGGGGCTTGGCTAATGAAAAACTGTTTTTT.

This clonotype was found a few times. This chain's CDR3 is CASKIGGAGGYTF. CDR3 bases: TGTGCCAGCAAAATCGGCGGCGCGGGAGGCTACACCTTC. V usage is TRBV6-5 and J usage is TRBJ1-2, with unresolved D. Trimming removed 7 bases at V and 8 bases at J, with 17 bases between. This CDR3 comprises 13 residues. Germline values: CDR1 MNHEY, CDR2 SVGAGI.

The chain employs TRBV20-1 and TRBJ2-2, with 7 bases aligning to TRBD1. The CDR3 loop spans 12 amino acids. Germline assignment: CDR1 DFQATT and CDR2 SNEGSKA (reference sequence). The trim removed 6 bases at V and 6 bases at J, leaving 4 bases unmatched. CDR3 sequence (DNA): TGCAGTGCACAGGGGACGGCCGGGGAGCTGTTTTTT. Amino acids: CSAQGTAGELFF.

Regarding this clonotype: A much larger clone lies one base from this, so it may be a read error. This chain joins TRBV6-5 and TRBJ2-7; D perhaps matches TRBD2 (5 bases). CDR1 is MNHEY, CDR2 SVGAGI, per germline. The CDR3 sequence is 13 residues long. CDR3 DNA sequence: TGTACCAGCAGTTACGGGGTATCCTACGAGCAGTACTTC. It codes for CTSSYGVSYEQYF.

The V call is TRBV6-2 or TRBV6-3, the J call TRBJ1-2, with TRBD1 matching over 8 bases. The CDR3 consists of 14 residues. J was trimmed by 6 bases and V by 5 bases; bases with no gene match: 8. CDR1 and CDR2 from the germline V gene are MNHEY and SVGEGT. In DNA form, the CDR3 reads TGTGCCAGCAGTAACGGGAGGACAGGGAATGGCTACACCTTC. Translated, it gives CASSNGRTGNGYTF.

The chain uses TRBV7-3 and TRBJ2-1; 10 bases line up with TRBD2. The ends lost 5 bases at V and 5 bases at J; junction bases unmatched: 3. Germline CDR1 is SGHTA and CDR2 is FQGTGA. This CDR3 has 14 amino acids. CDR3 sequence reads: CASSILAGNNEQFF. The CDR3 nucleotides read TGTGCCAGCAGCATACTAGCGGGGAACAATGAGCAGTTCTTC.

This clonotype was observed at least ten times. This chain connects TRBV20-1 to TRBJ2-5, with 12 bases aligning to TRBD1. Judging by the DNA end, TRBJ2-7 fits better; the J call may be wrong. Germline loops: CDR1 DFQATT, CDR2 SNEGSKA (reference sequence). CDR3 length: 15 residues. CDR3 DNA sequence: TGCAGTGCTGCCTTACCCGGGACAGGGGGCAACGAGCAGTACTTC. It yields the protein CSAALPGTGGNEQYF.

This clonotype was picked up a small number of times. This rearrangement joins TRBV7-9 to TRBJ2-5, with no clear D. With 4 bases removed from V and 5 bases from J, the gap between germline ends came to 8 bases. This CDR3 contains 12 residues. In germline, CDR1 is SEHNR, CDR2 FQNEAQ (reference sequence). This chain's CDR3 is CASSSGSETQYF. CDR3 nucleotides: TGTGCCAGCAGCTCGGGTTCCGAGACCCAGTACTTC.

The rearrangement uses TRBV25-1 and TRBJ2-3; possible D gene TRBD2, 6 bases. The V and J ends lost 6 bases and 5 bases respectively, with 21 bases between them. The CDR3 has 16 residues. Germline V CDR1 and CDR2: MGHDK, SYGVNS. CDR3 protein: CASSREAGGSGDTQYF. The CDR3 DNA reads TGTGCCAGCAGCCGTGAGGCAGGAGGGTCGGGAGATACGCAGTATTTT.

This clonotype was observed at least ten times. CDR3 coding DNA: TGCGCCAGCAGCCAAGAAGGGGTTTATGGCTACACCTTC. Protein: CASSQEGVYGYTF. The V and J genes are TRBV4-1 and TRBJ1-2; maybe TRBD1 (5 bases). Germline V CDR1 and CDR2: MGHRA, YSYEKL. The V gene lost 0 bases and the J gene lost 5 bases, with 7 bases spanning the gap. CDR3 length equals 13 residues.

This clonotype was counted ten times or more. Germline is not matched at one junction end, which may reflect a read error. The chain employs TRBV5-1 and TRBJ2-5, with D tentatively TRBD1 (5 bases). Germline V gives CDR1 SGHRS, CDR2 YFSETQ. The CDR3 is 14 amino acids. CDR3 bases: TGTGCCAGCAGCTTGGTATCAGGGCAAGAGACCCAGTACTTC. This translates into CASSLVSGQETQYF. Together with reference TRBV5-1 and TRBJ2-5, the CDR3 gives the full variable domain: KAGVTQTPRYLIKTRGQQVTLSCSPISGHRSVSWYQQTPGQGLQFLFEYFSETQRNKGNFPGRFSGRQFSNSRSEMNVSTLELGDSALYLCASSLVSGQETQYFGPGTRLLVL.

CDR3 in amino acids: CASSTDRSSYNEQYF. The CDR3 nucleotides read TGTGCCAGCAGCACCGACAGGAGCTCCTACAATGAGCAGTACTTC. This sequence joins TRBV7-6 and TRBJ2-1, with a tentative D call TRBD1 (6 bases). The J call may be faulty, since TRBJ2-7 better matches the DNA end. The germline CDR1 and CDR2 sequences are SGHVS and FNYEAQ. The CDR3 totals 15 residues.

This sequence joins TRBV5-1 and TRBJ2-7; tentatively, D is TRBD1 (6 bases). Trimming took 4 bases from V and 3 from J, leaving 17 bases between them. The CDR3 has 15 residues. Germline V gives CDR1 SGHRS, CDR2 YFSETQ. In DNA form, the CDR3 reads TGCGCCAGCAGCCGCCAGACAGGAAGAAACTACGAGCAGTACTTC. Its translation is CASSRQTGRNYEQYF.

As to this clonotype: A read error is possible here, since a much larger clone lies one base away. The DNA is omitted, as the CDR3 cannot be located on it reliably, and the CDR3 follows TCRdb's listing. The chain carries TRBV5-5 and TRBJ2-3; TRBD1 is the table's D call and was not checked against the DNA. The CDR3 length is 14 residues, termini included. Germline V gene data show CDR1 as SGHKS and CDR2 as YYEKEE (reference sequence). CDR3 loop: CASSVGQGSDTRYF.

The chain combines TRBV6-6 with TRBJ2-1, with 10 bases lining up with TRBD1. Germline CDR1 and CDR2: MNHNY and SVGAGI (reference sequence). The CDR3 extends over 16 amino acids. V gave up 2 bases and J gave up 7 bases; unmatched junction bases: 8. CDR3 amino acids: CASSYAGQGMGNEQFF. Written as DNA, the CDR3 is TGTGCCAGCAGTTACGCGGGACAGGGGATGGGGAATGAGCAGTTCTTC.

Note on this clonotype: As the CDR3 is not closed by the conserved phenylalanine or tryptophan, this likely results from a read error. The chain uses TRBV7-2 and TRBJ2-1; 9 nucleotides align to TRBD1. J was trimmed by 7 bases and V by 3 bases; bases with no gene match: 4. The CDR3 extends over 14 amino acids. Looked up from germline, CDR1 is SGHTA and CDR2 is FQGNSA. The CDR3 loop is CASSFGTGQNEQFI. CDR3 coding DNA: TGTGCCAGCAGCTTCGGGACAGGGCAGAATGAGCAGTTCATC.

At least ten counts were recorded for this clonotype. The chain joins TRBV20-1 to TRBJ2-3; TRBD2 aligns across 8 bases. Germline V CDR1 and CDR2: DFQATT, SNEGSKA (reference sequence). After removal of 0 bases from V and 3 bases from J, the junction contained 2 bases not matched to a gene. The CDR3 spans 14 residues. CDR3 region: CSARDRLATDTQYF. CDR3 sequence (DNA): TGCAGTGCTAGAGATCGACTAGCGACAGATACGCAGTATTTT.

The V call is TRBV3-1, the J call TRBJ2-2; D is possibly TRBD2 (5 bases). The CDR3 is 17 amino acids. Per the germline V gene, CDR1 is LGHDT and CDR2 is YNNKEL (reference sequence). V was cut by 3 bases and J by 3 bases, with 17 bases left in between. CDR3 bases: TGTGCCAGCAGCCACGGGGATTACAGATCGGACACCGGGGAGCTGTTTTTT. Translated: CASSHGDYRSDTGELFF.

The chain carries TRBV4-1 and TRBJ1-2; D might be TRBD1 (5 bases). With 1 base removed from V and 4 bases from J, the gap between germline ends came to 19 bases. CDR1 and CDR2 from the germline V gene are MGHRA and YSYEKL. This CDR3 contains 17 residues. As DNA, the CDR3 is TGCGCCAGCAGCCAAGGTCCAGGGCCATCCCCCAGCTATGGCTACACCTTC. Protein sequence: CASSQGPGPSPSYGYTF.

The V call is TRBV2, the J call TRBJ2-1, with D tentatively TRBD1 (5 bases). Trimming took 4 bases from V and 10 from J, leaving 11 bases between them. Germline CDR1 is SNHLY and CDR2 is FYNNEI. This CDR3 contains 12 residues. CDR3 DNA sequence: TGTGCCAGCAGTGTCGACAGCCACGAGCAGTTCTTC. It translates to CASSVDSHEQFF.

CDR3 residues: CASSETGLAKNIQYF. The CDR3 DNA is TGTGCCAGCAGCGAGACGGGACTAGCCAAAAACATTCAGTACTTC. The V call is TRBV9, the J call TRBJ2-4; possible D gene TRBD2, 6 bases. The germline V gene encodes CDR1 SGDLS and CDR2 YYNGEE. The CDR3 has 15 residues. Trimming removed 3 bases at V and 0 bases at J, with 10 bases between.

The chain joins TRBV20-1 to TRBJ2-1, with D tentatively TRBD2 (5 bases). The CDR3 extends over 16 amino acids. Per the germline V gene, CDR1 is DFQATT and CDR2 is SNEGSKA (reference sequence). The germline V and J ends were trimmed by 1 base and 10 bases, with 23 bases remaining between them. The CDR3 nucleotides read TGCAGTGCTAGAGGAATGTCGGGGTCGTCGTCTTACGAGCAGTTCTTC. As protein: CSARGMSGSSSYEQFF.